This TCR beta chain was recorded in a study of cytomegalovirus exposure and HLA in healthy donors. Study-wide context: HLA-typed donors were the source of some 85 million unique TCRs, which an early data release held. Whole-study findings and limits: Certain sequence variants were highly shared and formed a cluster, and this cluster was likely a sequencing artifact. In vitro, a few CMV-associated chains proved specific for CMV antigens.

The V end lost 0 bases, the J end lost 10 bases, and 16 bases lay between the germline ends. CDR1 and CDR2 (germline): LGHNA, YNFKEQ. CDR3 length equals 15 residues. Use of 60 Vbeta and 13 Jbeta primers characterized the PCR. Here immunoSEQ multiplex PCR was the method, and the copy in TCRdb shows in-frame clones only, minus some. This sample has approximately 150,000 clones, with around three quarters found just once. On this clone: Its antigen is unidentified.

The rearrangement links TRBV4-2 to TRBJ1-5; the D gene is possibly TRBD1 (5 bases). This sequence originates from a woman between 35 and 50 years old in good health and CMV-seronegative. Input material: PBMCs. The CDR3 bases are TGTGCCAGCAGCCAAGATAGGGCAGGGAGGGATCCCCAGCATTTT. Translated: CASSQDRAGRDPQHF.